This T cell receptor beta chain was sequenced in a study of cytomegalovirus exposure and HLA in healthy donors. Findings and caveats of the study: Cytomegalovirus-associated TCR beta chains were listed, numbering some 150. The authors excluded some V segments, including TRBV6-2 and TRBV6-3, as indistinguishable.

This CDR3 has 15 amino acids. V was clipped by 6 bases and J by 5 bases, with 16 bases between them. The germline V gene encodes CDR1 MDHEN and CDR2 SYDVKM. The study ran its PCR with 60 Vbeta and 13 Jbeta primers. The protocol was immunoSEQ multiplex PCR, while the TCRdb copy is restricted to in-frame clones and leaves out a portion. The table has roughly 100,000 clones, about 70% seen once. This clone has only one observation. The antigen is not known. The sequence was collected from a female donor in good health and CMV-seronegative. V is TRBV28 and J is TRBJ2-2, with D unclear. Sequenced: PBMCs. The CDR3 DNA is TGTGCCAGCAGGTCGACGGAGCCTGGGACCGGGGAGCTGTTTTTT. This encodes CASRSTEPGTGELFF.